These 18 T cell receptor beta chains were sequenced from one sample in a study of regulatory T cells in long-lasting Graves disease. CDR3-region Arm-PCR and iRepertoire HTBI primers produced the TCR beta libraries. TCRdb re-derived calls from the multiplex PCR reads in MiXCR, one entry per CDR3 protein. The data show fewer than 350,000 distinct CDR3 sequences, with 18% seen just once and more than 30% held by the top ten. Specified time point: newly diagnosed GD, antithyroid drugs for less than 3 months. TCR sequences were obtained from RNA taken from PBMCs. The sample consisted of peripheral blood mononuclear cells (PBMCs), taken at new diagnosis, from a patient treated with antithyroid drugs. These receptor sequences come from a female donor with Graves disease.

This clonotype was seen only a few times. The V and J genes are TRBV5-1 and TRBJ2-1, with TRBD1 as a possible D gene (7 bases). Per germline, CDR1 SGHRS and CDR2 YFSETQ. Trimming stripped 3 bases from V and 4 bases from J, with 17 bases between. The CDR3 totals 16 residues. Here the CDR3 reads CASSYRRGQIYNEQFF. CDR3 bases: TGCGCCAGCAGCTACCGGCGGGGACAGATTTACAATGAGCAGTTCTTC.

The chain couples TRBV5-4 to TRBJ1-1, with D perhaps matching TRBD1 (5 bases). Trimming stripped 4 bases from V and 1 base from J, with 11 bases between. Germline CDR1 SGHNT, CDR2 YYREEE (reference sequence). The CDR3 runs to 14 residues. The CDR3 loop reads CASSQRGGNTEAFF. The CDR3 DNA sequence: TGTGCCAGCAGCCAGCGTGGGGGGAACACTGAAGCTTTCTTT.

The CDR3 protein is CASSQAQSAIRYTF. The CDR3 DNA reads as TGTGCCAGCAGCCAAGCCCAGTCCGCTATTCGCTACACCTTC. J is TRBJ1-2 and V is TRBV4-2; D not resolved. CDR1 LGHNA and CDR2 YNFKEQ come from the germline V gene. V shed 1 base and J shed 9 bases, with 15 bases lying between them. The CDR3 spans 14 residues.

The V gene is TRBV19, the J gene TRBJ1-2; TRBD1 might be the D (6 bases). The ends were cut back, 7 bases at V and 3 bases at J, with 18 bases in the middle. Germline V gene sequence: CDR1 LNHDA, CDR2 SQIVND (reference sequence). This CDR3 has 15 amino acids. The CDR3 region is CASTGSTGRDYGYTF. CDR3 in DNA: TGTGCCAGTACGGGTTCAACAGGGAGGGACTATGGCTACACCTTC.

This clonotype came up many times. V gene TRBV3-1 combines with J gene TRBJ1-3; D is possibly TRBD1 (5 bases). The ends were cut back, 0 bases at V and 5 bases at J, with 8 bases in the middle. The CDR3 covers 14 residues. From germline, CDR1 is LGHDT and CDR2 YNNKEL (reference sequence). This CDR3 reads CASSQEGTRNTIYF. CDR3 in DNA: TGTGCCAGCAGCCAAGAGGGGACCCGAAACACCATATATTTT. The complete variable domain, with remaining parts taken from reference TRBV3-1 and TRBJ1-3, reads DTAVSQTPKYLVTQMGNDKSIKCEQNLGHDTMYWYKQDSKKFLKIMFSYNNKELIINETVPNRFSPKSPDKAHLNLHINSLELGDSAVYFCASSQEGTRNTIYFGEGSWLTVV.

This clonotype was seen many times. The gene calls are TRBV28 and TRBJ1-2, with TRBD1 as a possible D gene (6 bases). The V end lost 5 bases, the J end lost 4 bases, and 11 bases lay between the germline ends. CDR1 and CDR2 from the germline V gene are MDHEN and SYDVKM. The CDR3 runs to 13 residues. CDR3 in amino acids: CASSPTGVYGYTF. The DNA of the CDR3 is TGTGCCAGCAGTCCGACAGGAGTCTATGGCTACACCTTC.

This clonotype was seen just once. The rearrangement joins TRBV19 to TRBJ1-1; D possibly corresponds to TRBD1 (6 bases). Germline values: CDR1 LNHDA, CDR2 SQIVND (reference sequence). Trimming shortened V by 5 bases and J by 0 bases, and 19 bases separated the two germline ends. This CDR3 spans 17 amino acids. The CDR3 sequence: CASSPLIPTGVNTEAFF. In nucleotides, the CDR3 is TGTGCCAGTAGTCCGCTCATCCCGACAGGAGTGAACACTGAAGCTTTCTTT. Looking up the rest from reference TRBV19 and TRBJ1-1 gives the full variable domain: DGGITQSPKYLFRKEGQNVTLSCEQNLNHDAMYWYRQDPGQGLRLIYYSQIVNDFQKGDIAEGYSVSREKKESFPLTVTSAQKNPTAFYLCASSPLIPTGVNTEAFFGQGTRLTVV.

This clonotype was recorded at least ten times. V usage is TRBV15 and J usage is TRBJ2-7; possibly TRBD2 for D (7 bases). CDR1 is LNHNV and CDR2 is YYDKDF in the germline V gene (reference sequence). V lost 5 bases, J lost 5 bases, and 22 bases lay in between. This CDR3 is 16 amino acids long. The CDR3: CATSRKLGGVRDEQYF. CDR3 DNA: TGTGCCACCAGCCGCAAACTAGGGGGGGTTCGAGACGAGCAGTACTTC.

The chain uses TRBV5-1 and TRBJ2-3; the match to TRBD2 covers 12 bases. The V gene end was trimmed by 2 bases and the J gene end by 7 bases; junction bases not matched to a gene: 5. The germline V gene has CDR1 SGHRS and CDR2 YFSETQ. There are 15 residues in the CDR3. CDR3 DNA: TGCGCCAGCAGCTTCCTAGCGGGAGGGCCACATACGCAGTATTTT. It encodes CASSFLAGGPHTQYF.

Many counts were recorded for this clonotype. The chain recombines TRBV11-1 with TRBJ2-1; D is possibly TRBD1 (6 bases). CDR3 length: 14 residues. V was clipped by 1 base and J by 9 bases, with 13 bases between them. The germline V gene has CDR1 SGHAT and CDR2 FQDESV (reference sequence). In DNA form, the CDR3 reads TGTGCCAGCAGCTTAGACAGGGTAGGGGGTGAGCAGTTCTTC. Its translation: CASSLDRVGGEQFF.

This clonotype has at least ten counts. CDR3 amino acids: CASTVGSGIYNEQFF. In DNA form, the CDR3 reads TGTGCCAGCACCGTAGGTAGCGGGATCTACAATGAGCAGTTCTTC. The V call is TRBV12-3 or TRBV12-4, the J call TRBJ2-1, with 8 bases aligning to TRBD2. V gave up 7 bases and J gave up 3 bases; unmatched junction bases: 8. The CDR3 loop spans 15 amino acids.

This clonotype was found many times. This chain joins TRBV5-1 and TRBJ2-7; 10 positions agree with TRBD2. CDR1 SGHRS and CDR2 YFSETQ come from the germline V gene. The CDR3 contains 18 residues. V trimming: 1 base; J trimming: 1 base; junction bases outside the gene matches: 11. The CDR3: CASSLYFASGRGSYEQYF. The CDR3, as DNA: TGCGCCAGCAGCTTGTATTTCGCTAGCGGGAGAGGGTCCTACGAGCAGTACTTC. The full variable domain, rest sourced from reference TRBV5-1 and TRBJ2-7, is KAGVTQTPRYLIKTRGQQVTLSCSPISGHRSVSWYQQTPGQGLQFLFEYFSETQRNKGNFPGRFSGRQFSNSRSEMNVSTLELGDSALYLCASSLYFASGRGSYEQYFGPGTRLTVT.

Ten or more counts support this clonotype. The gene calls are TRBV6-5 and TRBJ1-1, with a possible D match to TRBD1 (5 bases). Germline CDR1 is MNHEY and CDR2 is SVGAGI. V shed 2 bases and J shed 3 bases, with 7 bases lying between them. CDR3 length: 13 amino acids. The CDR3 region has the DNA TGTGCCAGCAGTTACAGAGGGGACACTGAAGCTTTCTTT. Protein sequence: CASSYRGDTEAFF.

In this sample, this clonotype turned up many times. V and J are TRBV12-3 or TRBV12-4 and TRBJ1-5, with D unclear. This CDR3 is built from 14 residues. Trimming cost V 3 bases and J 6 bases, with 12 bases left between them. The CDR3 coding sequence is TGTGCCAGCAGTTTGGAGAGGGTCAGTCAGCCCCAGCATTTT. It codes for CASSLERVSQPQHF.

Ten or more counts support this clonotype. A far larger clone lies a single base away; this is likely a read error. The J gene is TRBJ2-7, the V gene TRBV2; D is unresolved. The CDR3 is 15 amino acids. Germline CDR1 SNHLY, CDR2 FYNNEI. Trimming left V 6 bases short and J 7 bases short, with 22 bases between. DNA for the CDR3: TGTGCCAGCAGACAACGAGACGAAAGCTACAATGAGCAGTACTTC. Protein: CASRQRDESYNEQYF. Drawing the rest from reference TRBV2 and TRBJ2-7, the complete variable domain is EPEVTQTPSHQVTQMGQEVILRCVPISNHLYFYWYRQILGQKVEFLVSFYNNEISEKSEIFDDQFSVERPDGSNFTLKIRSTKLEDSAMYFCASRQRDESYNEQYFGPGTRLTVT.

As regards this clonotype: A read error is possible here, since a much larger clone lies one base away. This chain uses TRBV7-8 with TRBJ2-5, with TRBD1 identical over 10 bases. Germline V CDR1 and CDR2: SGHVS, FQNEAQ. This CDR3 has 15 residues. The CDR3 here is CASSVGDRGAETQHF. CDR3 sequence (DNA): TGTGCCAGCAGCGTGGGGGACAGGGGAGCAGAGACCCAGCACTTC.

In its sample, this clonotype was seen many times. This chain links TRBV15 with TRBJ1-5; D might be TRBD1 (5 bases). CDR3 length: 15 amino acids. Trimming took off 0 bases at V and 4 bases at J, with 10 bases between the two ends. Germline V gene lookup returns CDR1 LNHNV and CDR2 YYDKDF (reference sequence). This CDR3 is CATSRDFWGNQPQHF. Written as DNA, the CDR3 is TGTGCCACCAGCAGAGATTTTTGGGGGAATCAGCCCCAGCATTTT.

This clonotype was seen many times. The chain combines TRBV13 with TRBJ2-1, with D maybe TRBD1 (5 bases). Trimming stripped 4 bases from V and 9 bases from J, with 22 bases between. The CDR3 sequence is 16 residues long. CDR1 PRHDT and CDR2 FYEKMQ come from the germline V gene (reference sequence). The CDR3 protein is CASSSVARGYNGEQFF. CDR3 nucleotide sequence: TGTGCCAGCAGCTCGGTCGCTAGGGGTTACAATGGTGAGCAGTTCTTC.